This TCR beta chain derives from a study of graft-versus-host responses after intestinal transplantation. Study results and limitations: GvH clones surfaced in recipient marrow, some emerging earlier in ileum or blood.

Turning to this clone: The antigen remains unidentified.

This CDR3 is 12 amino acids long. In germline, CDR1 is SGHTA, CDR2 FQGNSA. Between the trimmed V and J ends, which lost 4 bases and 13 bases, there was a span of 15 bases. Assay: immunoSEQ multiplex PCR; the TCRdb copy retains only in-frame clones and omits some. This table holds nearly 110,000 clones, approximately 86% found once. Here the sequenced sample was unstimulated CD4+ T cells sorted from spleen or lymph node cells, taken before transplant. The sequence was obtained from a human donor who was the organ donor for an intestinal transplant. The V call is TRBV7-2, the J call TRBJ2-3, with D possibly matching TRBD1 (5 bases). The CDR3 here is CASSSNSPREYF. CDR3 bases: TGTGCCAGCAGCTCAAACTCGCCCAGGGAGTATTTT.